These T cell receptor beta chains were read from a single sample in a study of blood T cell repertoires in COVID-19. Some clones are missing from TCRdb's copy, which holds only in-frame ones; the method was immunoSEQ multiplex PCR. The repertoire holds 200,000 to 250,000 clones, with approximately 90% as singletons. The source material was PBMCs or T cells enriched from blood (not recorded which). The receptors were gathered from a man aged 25 to 45 who had recovered from COVID-19. The CDR3 runs from the conserved cysteine through the conserved F or W. The D gene is left open where the match is weak. Size tells how often a clone was seen (once, few, many) or the class of an expanded clone, and some rows leave it out.

TRBV11-2,TRBJ2-1,NA,NA,CASSFGEYNEQFF,TGTGCCAGCAGCTTTGGGGAGTACAATGAGCAGTTCTTC
TRBV6-2/TRBV6-3,TRBJ1-6,NA,NA,CASSFWGLNSPLHF,TGTGCCAGCAGTTTTTGGGGGCTGAATTCACCCCTCCACTTT
TRBV12-3/TRBV12-4,TRBJ1-4,NA,NA,CASSQTTNEKLFF,TGTGCCAGCAGTCAAACAACTAATGAAAAACTGTTTTTT
TRBV18,TRBJ1-2,few,TRBD1,CASSPSGTGTMLSGYTF,TGTGCCAGCTCACCTTCCGGGACAGGGACAATGTTATCTGGCTACACCTTC
TRBV30,TRBJ1-2,few,NA,CAWKRPVHYGYTF,TGTGCCTGGAAACGCCCGGTCCACTATGGCTACACCTTC
TRBV6-5,TRBJ2-7,NA,NA,CATSQGEGLEQYF,TGTGCCACATCCCAGGGCGAGGGACTCGAGCAGTACTTC
TRBV28,TRBJ2-7,NA,NA,CASNTGVLYEQYF,TGTGCCAGCAACACCGGGGTACTCTACGAGCAGTACTTC
TRBV14,TRBJ2-7,NA,NA,CASSSSGSYEQYF,TGTGCCAGCTCCAGCTCGGGAAGCTACGAGCAGTACTTC
TRBV7-3,TRBJ2-3,once,NA,CASRRGFSTDTQYF,TGTGCCAGCCGGCGGGGTTTTAGCACAGATACGCAGTATTTT
TRBV2,TRBJ2-1,NA,NA,CASSVEGANNEQFF,TGTGCCAGCAGTGTAGAGGGTGCGAACAATGAGCAGTTCTTC
TRBV18,TRBJ1-6,NA,NA,CASSPRQGDSPLHF,TGTGCCAGCTCACCACGGCAGGGCGATTCACCCCTCCACTTT
TRBV9,TRBJ1-4,once,NA,CASSVQAGQPHNEKLFF,TGTGCCAGCAGCGTACAGGCAGGGCAGCCCCATAATGAAAAACTGTTTTTT
TRBV6-5,TRBJ1-1,NA,TRBD1,CASSTPGTGRTEAFF,TGTGCCAGCAGTACTCCCGGGACAGGGCGGACTGAAGCTTTCTTT
TRBV3-1/TRBV3-2,TRBJ2-2,NA,TRBD1,CASSLGQGDTGELFF,TGTGCCAGCAGCCTCGGACAGGGAGACACCGGGGAGCTGTTTTTT
TRBV6-2/TRBV6-3,TRBJ2-7,NA,NA,CASSTGIGLYEQYF,TGTGCCAGCAGTACAGGAATTGGGCTTTACGAGCAGTACTTC
TRBV9,TRBJ2-5,NA,TRBD2,CASSARDYPEETQYF,TGTGCCAGCAGCGCTAGGGACTACCCGGAAGAGACCCAGTACTTC
TRBV19,TRBJ1-2,NA,TRBD1,CASSPGTGTYGYTF,TGTGCCAGTAGTCCCGGGACAGGGACCTATGGCTACACCTTC
TRBV2,TRBJ2-5,NA,TRBD2,CASRERESHQTQYF,TGTGCCAGCAGGGAGCGGGAGAGCCACCAGACCCAGTACTTC
TRBV10-3,TRBJ1-2,NA,TRBD1,CAISESNGGQGLYTF,TGTGCCATCAGTGAGTCGAATGGGGGACAGGGACTCTACACCTTC
TRBV6-2/TRBV6-3,TRBJ2-7,NA,TRBD1,CASSSGTAYYEQYF,TGTGCCAGCAGCTCCGGGACAGCTTACTACGAGCAGTACTTC
TRBV7-2,TRBJ2-5,NA,NA,CASSFAGANHQETQYF,TGTGCCAGCAGCTTCGCAGGGGCCAACCATCAAGAGACCCAGTACTTC
TRBV6-2/TRBV6-3,TRBJ2-7,many,NA,CASSYFLADTYEQYF,TGTGCCAGCAGTTACTTTTTAGCCGATACCTACGAGCAGTACTTC
TRBV4-1,TRBJ2-2,NA,TRBD2,CASSQVLAGNTGELFF,TGCGCCAGCAGCCAAGTACTAGCGGGGAACACCGGGGAGCTGTTTTTT
TRBV4-1,TRBJ1-1,NA,NA,CASSHPQTTGNTEAFF,TGCGCCAGCAGCCACCCGCAAACCACAGGGAACACTGAAGCTTTCTTT
TRBV3-1/TRBV3-2,TRBJ2-3,once,TRBD2,CASSQWEGDTQYF,TGTGCCAGCAGCCAGTGGGAGGGGGATACGCAGTATTTT
TRBV3-1/TRBV3-2,TRBJ2-7,medium-sized,TRBD1,CASSQDRGTGGRRDTPYEQYF,TGTGCCAGCAGCCAAGATCGGGGGACAGGGGGCAGGAGGGATACCCCCTACGAGCAGTACTTC
TRBV18,TRBJ1-3,NA,NA,CASSPLGGSGNTIYF,TGTGCCAGCTCACCCCTCGGGGGGTCCGGAAACACCATATATTTT
TRBV29-1,TRBJ1-1,NA,TRBD1,CSVDRGYTEAFF,TGCAGCGTGGACAGGGGATACACTGAAGCTTTCTTT
TRBV28,TRBJ2-7,NA,TRBD2,CASRSSGGRDYEQYF,TGTGCCAGCAGGTCAAGCGGGGGACGGGACTACGAGCAGTACTTC
TRBV28,TRBJ2-3,NA,NA,CASSGGTLGTDTQYF,TGTGCCAGCTCTGGGGGGACTTTAGGGACAGATACGCAGTATTTT
TRBV11-2,TRBJ2-1,once,NA,CASSLGPYRDPEQFF,TGTGCCAGCAGCTTGGGGCCTTACAGGGACCCTGAGCAGTTCTTC
TRBV29-1,TRBJ1-4,many,NA,CSVEEWSGSREKLFF,TGCAGCGTTGAAGAGTGGTCAGGGTCGAGGGAAAAACTGTTTTTT
TRBV7-9,TRBJ1-4,NA,NA,CASSYGWSNEKLFF,TGTGCCAGCAGCTATGGGTGGAGTAATGAAAAACTGTTTTTT
TRBV30,TRBJ1-4,NA,TRBD1,CAWGAGTGGFPTNEKLFF,TGTGCCTGGGGGGCCGGGACAGGGGGTTTCCCAACTAATGAAAAACTGTTTTTT
TRBV29-1,TRBJ2-7,NA,NA,CSVAGPLAYEQYF,TGCAGCGTCGCAGGGCCGCTAGCCTACGAGCAGTACTTC
TRBV19,TRBJ2-3,NA,NA,CASSLKTAFSDDTQYF,TGTGCCAGTAGTCTTAAGACAGCGTTCTCCGACGATACGCAGTATTTT
TRBV27,TRBJ2-5,NA,TRBD2,CASSFLAGPQETQYF,TGTGCCAGCAGTTTCCTAGCGGGGCCGCAAGAGACCCAGTACTTC
TRBV2,TRBJ2-1,NA,NA,CASCDNYNEQFF,TGTGCCAGCTGCGACAACTACAATGAGCAGTTCTTC
TRBV5-1,TRBJ1-6,NA,NA,CASSRATTVSSYNSPLHF,TGCGCCAGCAGCCGAGCGACCACTGTGAGCTCCTATAATTCACCCCTCCACTTT
TRBV29-1,TRBJ2-7,NA,TRBD2,CSVAGGSVSSYEQYF,TGCAGCGTGGCCGGGGGGTCGGTTAGCTCCTACGAGCAGTACTTC